Shown below are 25 T cell receptor beta chains from a single sample sequenced in a study of cytomegalovirus exposure and HLA in healthy donors. With 60 Vbeta and 13 Jbeta primers, the PCR was carried out. TCRdb's copy holds only in-frame clones and misses some; the assay was immunoSEQ multiplex PCR. The sample has approximately 140,000 clones, around 65% seen once. The sample taken for sequencing was PBMCs. The receptors shown here come from a woman aged 55-69 years in good health and CMV-seronegative.

This chain links TRBV7-2 with TRBJ1-2, with TRBD1 identical over 7 bases. In germline, CDR1 is SGHTA, CDR2 FQGNSA. The CDR3 is made up of 14 amino acids. V dropped 1 base and J dropped 9; count of bases not matched to a gene: 8. CDR3 nucleotides: TGTGCCAGCAGCTTAGACGGGACAGCTTATAGCTACACCTTC. Translated: CASSLDGTAYSYTF.

This clone was seen only a few times. The rearrangement joins TRBV7-2 to TRBJ1-1, with D perhaps TRBD1 (5 bases). Germline V gives CDR1 SGHTA, CDR2 FQGNSA. The CDR3 is 16 residues long. V shed 2 bases and J shed 1 base, with 14 bases lying between them. The CDR3 coding sequence is TGTGCCAGCAGCTTAACCCGGAGACAGAAGAACACTGAAGCTTTCTTT. This translates into CASSLTRRQKNTEAFF. The full variable domain, rest sourced from reference TRBV7-2 and TRBJ1-1, is GAGVSQSPSNKVTEKGKDVELRCDPISGHTALYWYRQSLGQGLEFLIYFQGNSAPDKSGLPSDRFSAERTGGSVSTLTIQRTQQEDSAVYLCASSLTRRQKNTEAFFGQGTRLTVV.

The chain joins TRBV7-2 to TRBJ2-3, with D perhaps TRBD2 (7 bases). Germline CDR1 SGHTA, CDR2 FQGNSA. V lost 5 bases, J lost 0 bases, and 18 bases lay in between. The CDR3 is 17 residues long. CDR3 protein: CASSRVGGALSTDTQYF. The CDR3 region has the DNA TGTGCCAGCAGCAGAGTGGGGGGGGCCCTAAGCACAGATACGCAGTATTTT.

V gene TRBV9 combines with J gene TRBJ2-2; TRBD1 is a possible D gene (5 bases). This CDR3 is 14 amino acids long. Germline V gene sequence: CDR1 SGDLS, CDR2 YYNGEE. V lost 1 base and J 7 bases, leaving 11 bases between the germline ends. This CDR3 reads CASSVSTGDGELFF. For the CDR3, the DNA is TGTGCCAGCAGCGTATCTACAGGCGACGGGGAGCTGTTTTTT.

The chain combines TRBV4-1 with TRBJ2-5; D gene uncertain. This CDR3 has 18 amino acids. V lost 1 base to trimming and J lost 1 base, with 19 bases between them. Per germline, CDR1 MGHRA and CDR2 YSYEKL. The DNA for the CDR3 is TGCGCCAGCAGCCAAGCCCCTCCCAACGCGGTACCCCAAGAGACCCAGTACTTC. Protein: CASSQAPPNAVPQETQYF.

The chain has TRBV7-9 and TRBJ2-3, with a tentative D call TRBD2 (5 bases). V dropped 5 bases and J dropped 2 bases, with 14 bases sitting between them. Germline lookup yields CDR1 SEHNR and CDR2 FQNEAQ (reference sequence). The CDR3 loop spans 15 amino acids. The CDR3: CASSPDWKPTDTQYF. The CDR3 DNA follows: TGTGCCAGCAGCCCGGACTGGAAACCCACAGATACGCAGTATTTT.

This sequence joins TRBV2 and TRBJ2-7, with D possibly being TRBD1 (7 bases). V was clipped by 7 bases and J by 9 bases, with 19 bases between them. This CDR3 spans 13 amino acids. Germline lookup yields CDR1 SNHLY and CDR2 FYNNEI. In DNA, the CDR3 is TGTGCCAGCACCGACTTTAGACAGGGAGGGCAGTACTTC. Its protein is CASTDFRQGGQYF.

This sequence joins TRBV10-1 and TRBJ2-3, with D perhaps TRBD2 (7 bases). V lost 10 bases and J 4 bases, leaving 21 bases between the germline ends. The CDR3 totals 15 residues. Per germline, CDR1 WNHNN and CDR2 SYGVQD (reference sequence). CDR3: CATFEGGRDPDTQYF. Written as DNA, the CDR3 is TGCGCCACCTTTGAGGGGGGGCGGGATCCAGATACGCAGTATTTT.

This clone was counted between two and nine times. The CDR3 DNA reads TGTGCCACCAGCAGAGTAGCTAGCGGGGGAAACATTCAGTACTTC. It encodes CATSRVASGGNIQYF. This chain joins TRBV15 and TRBJ2-4, with TRBD2 matching over 10 bases. Germline CDR1 LNHNV, CDR2 YYDKDF (reference sequence). V trimming: 1 base; J trimming: 6 bases; junction bases outside the gene matches: 3. CDR3 size: 15 residues. Together with reference TRBV15 and TRBJ2-4, the CDR3 gives the full variable domain: DAMVIQNPRYQVTQFGKPVTLSCSQTLNHNVMYWYQQKSSQAPKLLFHYYDKDFNNEADTPDNFQSRRPNTSFCFLDIRSPGLGDTAMYLCATSRVASGGNIQYFGAGTRLSVL.

The chain combines TRBV7-2 with TRBJ1-5, with D tentatively TRBD1 (6 bases). The CDR3 runs 15 residues. Germline V lookup: CDR1 SGHTA, CDR2 FQGNSA. Trimming shortened V by 5 bases and J by 5 bases, and 16 bases separated the two germline ends. CDR3 in amino acids: CASSISGAPDQPQHF. The CDR3 bases are TGTGCCAGCAGCATCTCAGGGGCCCCCGATCAGCCCCAGCATTTT.

The chain combines TRBV6-5 with TRBJ2-7; 12 nucleotides align to TRBD1. With 5 bases clipped from V and 7 bases from J, the junction kept 9 bases outside the gene matches. Germline assignment: CDR1 MNHEY and CDR2 SVGAGI. CDR3 length: 15 residues. CDR3 nucleotides: TGTGCCAGCAGTCCGGCAGGGACAGGGGGCCGGGAGCAGTACTTC. It translates to CASSPAGTGGREQYF.

This chain joins TRBV6-5 and TRBJ2-2, with D maybe TRBD2 (5 bases). Looked up from germline, CDR1 is MNHEY and CDR2 is SVGAGI. Trimming cost V 2 bases and J 2 bases, with 9 bases left between them. CDR3 length: 15 residues. Here the CDR3 DNA reads TGTGCCAGCAGTTACCGGCGACTAAACACCGGGGAGCTGTTTTTT. Encoded protein: CASSYRRLNTGELFF.

The chain couples TRBV2 to TRBJ2-1; the match to TRBD2 covers 8 bases. Germline CDR1 is SNHLY and CDR2 is FYNNEI. Trimming removed 8 bases from V and 7 bases from J; junction bases left unmatched: 13. This CDR3 is 15 amino acids long. The CDR3 sequence is CASRKLASGWNEQFF. The CDR3 DNA follows: TGTGCCAGCCGCAAGCTGGCTAGCGGGTGGAATGAGCAGTTCTTC.

The sample holds one count of this clone. The V gene is TRBV7-6, the J gene TRBJ2-2, with TRBD2 matching 13 bases. J was trimmed by 7 bases and V by 5 bases; bases with no gene match: 7. The V gene's germline CDR1 is SGHVS and CDR2 FNYEAQ. The CDR3 runs 16 residues. CDR3 protein: CASSLTSGGASGELFF. CDR3 DNA sequence: TGTGCCAGCAGCCTCACTAGCGGGGGGGCGAGCGGGGAGCTGTTTTTT.

The chain uses TRBV5-6 and TRBJ1-4; possible D gene TRBD1, 6 bases. In germline, CDR1 is SGHDT, CDR2 YYEEEE. This CDR3 spans 15 amino acids. The V end lost 2 bases, the J end lost 4 bases, and 12 bases lay between the germline ends. In DNA, the CDR3 is TGTGCCAGCAGCTTCCCGGGGGGCAGTAATGAAAAACTGTTTTTT. This gives the protein CASSFPGGSNEKLFF.

V is TRBV29-1 and J is TRBJ1-1; D is perhaps TRBD1 (5 bases). This CDR3 contains 14 residues. The germline V and J ends were trimmed by 4 bases and 3 bases, with 15 bases remaining between them. Germline CDR1 SQVTM, CDR2 ANQGSEA. The CDR3 reads CSVASTRVDTEAFF. CDR3 in DNA: TGCAGCGTTGCTTCTACCAGGGTGGACACTGAAGCTTTCTTT.

The rearrangement uses TRBV11-1 and TRBJ2-2, with TRBD1 as a possible D gene (5 bases). Germline CDR1 SGHAT, CDR2 FQDESV (reference sequence). The CDR3 is 14 amino acids. V lost 2 bases and J 7 bases, leaving 11 bases between the germline ends. In nucleotides, the CDR3 is TGTGCCAGCAGCTTAAGCCCTAGGGGCGGGGAGCTGTTTTTT. Residues: CASSLSPRGGELFF.

The V gene is TRBV29-1, the J gene TRBJ2-2, with a weak D call TRBD1 (6 bases). Germline V lookup: CDR1 SQVTM, CDR2 ANQGSEA. The CDR3 loop spans 14 amino acids. V was clipped by 3 bases and J by 2 bases, with 10 bases between them. This CDR3 is CSVEGAVNTGELFF. For the CDR3, the DNA is TGCAGCGTTGAGGGGGCTGTAAACACCGGGGAGCTGTTTTTT.

This clone was counted a few times. The chain combines TRBV7-9 with TRBJ2-3; D is unclear. Germline CDR1 and CDR2: SEHNR and FQNEAQ (reference sequence). The V gene lost 5 bases and the J gene lost 2 bases, with 11 bases spanning the gap. CDR3 length equals 14 residues. In DNA form, the CDR3 reads TGTGCCAGCAGCCTCGACTGGGTCACAGATACGCAGTATTTT. It encodes CASSLDWVTDTQYF.

V usage is TRBV10-3 and J usage is TRBJ1-2; 9 bases map to TRBD1. V dropped 4 bases and J dropped 4; count of bases not matched to a gene: 4. This CDR3 comprises 14 residues. Germline CDR1 ENHRY, CDR2 SYGVKD. The CDR3 nucleotides are TGTGCCATCAGTGTGTCGGGACAGGGCTATGGCTACACCTTC. Protein sequence: CAISVSGQGYGYTF.

This chain joins TRBV29-1 and TRBJ2-1; TRBD2 aligns across 12 bases. CDR3 length equals 16 residues. Germline V gene data show CDR1 as SQVTM and CDR2 as ANQGSEA. J lost 2 bases, V lost 7 bases, and 9 bases had no gene match. The CDR3 spells CSALLTSGRPYNEQFF. In nucleotides, the CDR3 is TGCAGCGCCCTACTTACTAGCGGGAGGCCCTACAATGAGCAGTTCTTC.

The chain uses TRBV7-8 and TRBJ1-1; D gene uncertain. Germline lookup yields CDR1 SGHVS and CDR2 FQNEAQ. This CDR3 spans 14 amino acids. V was pared by 2 bases and J by 5 bases, with 12 bases between. As DNA, the CDR3 is TGTGCCAGCAGCTTAAGTTCCGGAGGAACTGAAGCTTTCTTT. Translated: CASSLSSGGTEAFF.

This chain uses TRBV6-1 with TRBJ1-3, with D possibly being TRBD1 (5 bases). In germline, CDR1 is MNHNS, CDR2 SASEGT. With 1 base removed from V and 7 bases from J, the gap between germline ends came to 11 bases. This CDR3 spans 14 amino acids. The CDR3 reads CASSEGQGGNTIYF. The CDR3 nucleotides read TGTGCCAGCAGTGAAGGGCAGGGAGGGAACACCATATATTTT.

This clone was observed a handful of times. The chain recombines TRBV19 with TRBJ1-2; 8 bases are a match to TRBD1. V was pared by 5 bases and J by 0 bases, with 8 bases of the junction left unmatched. Germline V gene lookup returns CDR1 LNHDA and CDR2 SQIVND (reference sequence). The length of the CDR3 is 16 residues. The CDR3 reads CASSLIRTGTNYGYTF. Written as DNA, the CDR3 is TGTGCCAGTAGTCTGATCAGGACAGGGACTAACTATGGCTACACCTTC.

The gene calls are TRBV7-6 and TRBJ2-1, with 10 bases aligning to TRBD1. CDR1 and CDR2 from the germline V gene are SGHVS and FNYEAQ. The CDR3 sequence is 14 residues long. Losses at the gene ends were 5 bases for V and 7 bases for J; bases not matched to a gene: 5. The CDR3 loop is CASSQWTGGNEQFF. The CDR3 DNA reads as TGTGCCAGCAGCCAATGGACAGGGGGAAATGAGCAGTTCTTC.